A single sample is the source of the 21 T cell receptor beta chains below, sequenced in a study of shared clonotypes between healthy human individuals. Assay used: immunoSEQ multiplex PCR; TCRdb lists only in-frame clones, some missing. The sample records millions of clones, 85% to 95% being singletons. Sequencing was performed on naive CD4+ T cells sorted from blood. Sample subset: CD45RA+ positively selected. Every receptor here comes from a young man in good health.

The chain links TRBV5-1 to TRBJ1-3, with 11 bases lining up with TRBD1. The V segment lost 4 bases and the J segment 4 bases; nucleotides outside the gene matches: 7. Germline V gene sequence: CDR1 SGHRS, CDR2 YFSETQ. The CDR3 contains 16 residues. This chain's CDR3 is CASSPGQGAYGNTIYF. The CDR3 DNA sequence: TGCGCCAGCAGCCCCGGACAGGGGGCGTACGGAAACACCATATATTTT.

This clone was seen just once. The V call is TRBV10-1, the J call TRBJ2-1; TRBD2 is a possible D gene (5 bases). Trimming took 0 bases from V and 8 from J, leaving 14 bases between them. CDR3 length: 15 residues. Germline V gene data show CDR1 as WNHNN and CDR2 as SYGVQD (reference sequence). In DNA form, the CDR3 reads TGCGCCAGCAGTGAGTCCGTGGCCTCCGGGGATGAGCAGTTCTTC. Protein product: CASSESVASGDEQFF.

The chain links TRBV6-6 to TRBJ2-7, with TRBD2 matching 7 bases. The J segment lost 6 bases and the V segment lost 10 bases, leaving 15 bases of the junction unmatched. The CDR3 is made up of 14 amino acids. CDR1 is MNHNY, CDR2 SVGAGI, per germline (reference sequence). The DNA of the CDR3 is TGTGCCACGAGTCGGGCTAGCGGCACGGGCGAGCAGTACTTC. This sequence encodes CATSRASGTGEQYF.

This clone was observed a handful of times. The same CDR3 can be traced to other DNA sequences in this sample. This chain connects TRBV18 to TRBJ2-3, with D possibly being TRBD1 (6 bases). The V end was cut by 3 bases, the J end by 2 bases, with 6 bases between. In germline, CDR1 is KGHSH, CDR2 LQKENI. This CDR3 is 13 amino acids long. The CDR3 nucleotides are TGTGCCAGCTCACCGGGGGCCACAGATACGCAGTATTTT. Amino acids: CASSPGATDTQYF. The full variable domain, rest sourced from reference TRBV18 and TRBJ2-3, is NAGVMQNPRHLVRRRGQEARLRCSPMKGHSHVYWYRQLPEEGLKFMVYLQKENIIDESGMPKERFSAEFPKEGPSILRIQQVVRGDSAAYFCASSPGATDTQYFGPGTRLTVL.

CDR3 amino acids: CASSWTGRAEGYTF. The DNA for the CDR3 is TGTGCCAGCAGTTGGACAGGGAGGGCGGAGGGCTACACCTTC. The gene calls are TRBV7-9 and TRBJ1-2; 8 nucleotides match TRBD1. This CDR3 is 14 amino acids long. Per germline, CDR1 SEHNR and CDR2 FQNEAQ (reference sequence). Trimming took 6 bases from V and 8 from J; bases not matched to a gene: 11.

V usage is TRBV28 and J usage is TRBJ1-2; tentative D call: TRBD1 (6 bases). The ends were cut back, 9 bases at V and 4 bases at J, with 12 bases in the middle. Germline loops: CDR1 MDHEN, CDR2 SYDVKM. This CDR3 spans 12 amino acids. The CDR3 sequence: CASRGEIYGYTF. CDR3 nucleotides: TGTGCCAGTAGGGGGGAAATCTATGGCTACACCTTC.

This chain links TRBV4-1 with TRBJ1-3; perhaps TRBD1 as D (6 bases). Deletions cut 3 bases from V and 4 bases from J, with 22 bases between. Germline CDR1 MGHRA, CDR2 YSYEKL. The CDR3 is 18 amino acids. Here the CDR3 DNA reads TGCGCCAGCAGCCAGGAATTGCCAACAGGGCACTCCGGAAACACCATATATTTT. Its protein is CASSQELPTGHSGNTIYF.

The chain joins TRBV7-9 to TRBJ2-3, with a tentative D call TRBD2 (6 bases). The CDR3 contains 16 residues. CDR1 and CDR2 from the germline V gene are SEHNR and FQNEAQ (reference sequence). Trimming cost V 5 bases and J 2 bases, with 17 bases left between them. The CDR3: CASSRRGTSYTDTQYF. The CDR3 DNA is TGTGCCAGCAGCCGTCGAGGGACTTCCTACACAGATACGCAGTATTTT.

The rearrangement joins TRBV7-9 to TRBJ1-4, with 9 bases fitting TRBD1. This CDR3 comprises 16 residues. Germline trimming cut 0 bases from V and 8 bases from J; bases unmatched to any gene: 7. The germline V gene encodes CDR1 SEHNR and CDR2 FQNEAQ (reference sequence). Written as DNA, the CDR3 is TGTGCCAGCAGCTTAGCTAAGGGACAGGGAAACGAAAAACTGTTTTTT. Translation gives CASSLAKGQGNEKLFF.

The chain has TRBV6-6 and TRBJ2-1; D unclear. Germline V gives CDR1 MNHNY, CDR2 SVGAGI (reference sequence). This CDR3 is built from 15 residues. The V gene lost 4 bases and the J gene lost 0 bases, with 10 bases spanning the gap. CDR3 in amino acids: CASSSSGASYNEQFF. In DNA form, the CDR3 reads TGTGCCAGCAGTTCTAGTGGCGCCTCCTACAATGAGCAGTTCTTC.

V gene TRBV5-1 combines with J gene TRBJ2-3; D call uncertain. The germline V and J ends were trimmed by 4 bases and 4 bases, with 10 bases remaining between them. Germline lookup yields CDR1 SGHRS and CDR2 YFSETQ. This CDR3 spans 13 amino acids. In DNA form, the CDR3 reads TGCGCCAGCAGCCCCAGACAAGCAGATACGCAGTATTTT. Translated: CASSPRQADTQYF.

This clone has a count of ten or more. CDR3 coding DNA: TGTGCCAGCATCGAAGACAACTCCAGGATAAGCTACACCTTC. Its translation: CASIEDNSRISYTF. The chain links TRBV28 to TRBJ1-2, with D hard to call. V gave up 7 bases and J gave up 9 bases, with 21 bases separating them. The CDR3 is 14 residues long. The germline gives CDR1 MDHEN, CDR2 SYDVKM.

The rearrangement uses TRBV4-3 and TRBJ2-3; 9 bases fit TRBD1. Per the germline V gene, CDR1 is LGHNA and CDR2 is YSLEER. V lost 5 bases to trimming and J lost 5 bases; unmatched junction nucleotides: 20. The CDR3 loop spans 19 amino acids. CDR3 in amino acids: CASSTRTGARIVDVDTQYF. The CDR3, as DNA: TGCGCCAGCAGCACCCGGACAGGGGCTAGGATCGTAGATGTAGATACGCAGTATTTT.

This clone was counted between two and nine times. This chain joins TRBV5-1 and TRBJ2-5; D perhaps matches TRBD2 (6 bases). Germline values: CDR1 SGHRS, CDR2 YFSETQ. This CDR3 is built from 16 residues. Trimming removed 0 bases at V and 4 bases at J, with 16 bases between. The CDR3 protein is CASSLAGFGGTETQYF. CDR3 coding DNA: TGCGCCAGCAGCTTGGCCGGATTTGGAGGGACAGAGACCCAGTACTTC.

J is TRBJ1-2 and V is TRBV2; D ambiguous. The V and J ends lost 7 bases and 8 bases respectively, with 17 bases between them. The CDR3 is made up of 13 amino acids. Germline loops: CDR1 SNHLY, CDR2 FYNNEI. The CDR3 nucleotides are TGTGCCAGCAAGGGAGAGGACCGATTCGGCTACACCTTC. Translating gives CASKGEDRFGYTF.

The J gene is TRBJ1-1, the V gene TRBV29-1; D gene unclear. The V gene lost 4 bases and the J gene lost 0 bases, with 6 bases spanning the gap. This CDR3 is 12 amino acids long. CDR1 and CDR2 from the germline V gene are SQVTM and ANQGSEA. The CDR3 DNA reads as TGCAGCGTTGGGTTCATGAACACTGAAGCTTTCTTT. Residues: CSVGFMNTEAFF.

The V gene is TRBV7-6, the J gene TRBJ2-5, with D maybe TRBD2 (6 bases). The CDR3 loop spans 15 amino acids. The V gene's germline CDR1 is SGHVS and CDR2 FNYEAQ. V was clipped by 3 bases and J by 1 base, with 12 bases between them. CDR3 DNA sequence: TGTGCCAGCAGCTTGGGAGGACGGGCCCAAGAGACCCAGTACTTC. Residues: CASSLGGRAQETQYF. The full variable domain, with the rest looked up from reference TRBV7-6 and TRBJ2-5, is GAGVSQSPRYKVTKRGQDVALRCDPISGHVSLYWYRQALGQGPEFLTYFNYEAQQDKSGLPNDRFSAERPEGSISTLTIQRTEQRDSAMYRCASSLGGRAQETQYFGPGTRLLVL.

The table lists this clone with a count of one. V usage is TRBV7-9 and J usage is TRBJ1-6, with unresolved D. The length of the CDR3 is 16 residues. Germline CDR1 SEHNR, CDR2 FQNEAQ (reference sequence). V was clipped by 2 bases and J by 8 bases, with 16 bases between them. The CDR3 DNA reads TGTGCCAGCAGCTTATATATAGGAAGATCAGATTCACCCCTCCACTTT. Translation: CASSLYIGRSDSPLHF.

Worth noting for this clone: This specimen includes other DNA sequences encoding the same CDR3. The V call is TRBV28, the J call TRBJ1-1; D might be TRBD1 (5 bases). V dropped 2 bases and J dropped 1 base, with 5 bases sitting between them. The CDR3 has 13 amino acids. CDR1 is MDHEN, CDR2 SYDVKM, per germline. CDR3 DNA sequence: TGTGCCAGCAGTTTAACAGGGAACACTGAAGCTTTCTTT. Protein: CASSLTGNTEAFF.

Note on this clone: This specimen includes other DNA sequences encoding the same CDR3. This chain uses TRBV30 with TRBJ1-5; TRBD1 matches at 8 bases. After removal of 2 bases from V and 3 bases from J, the junction contained 0 bases not matched to a gene. This CDR3 comprises 13 residues. Germline loops: CDR1 GTSNPN, CDR2 SVGIG (reference sequence). The CDR3 sequence is CAWSQGANQPQHF. CDR3 coding DNA: TGTGCCTGGAGTCAGGGGGCCAATCAGCCCCAGCATTTT.

The V call is TRBV5-4, the J call TRBJ1-6; D is ambiguous. Trimming shortened V by 0 bases and J by 9 bases, and 16 bases separated the two germline ends. CDR1 and CDR2 (germline): SGHNT, YYREEE (reference sequence). The CDR3 spans 16 residues. The CDR3 is CASSLGGLAMGSPLHF. As DNA, the CDR3 is TGTGCCAGCAGCTTGGGTGGTTTGGCTATGGGTTCACCCCTCCACTTT.